The 3 T cell receptor beta chains given below trace back to one sample, sequenced in a study of blood T cell repertoires in COVID-19. Clones were read by immunoSEQ multiplex PCR, and TCRdb kept only the in-frame ones, dropping some. The table records about 180,000 clones, over 75% of them present only once. Sequenced sample: peripheral blood. The receptors shown here come from a person between 65 and 80 years old with COVID-19, enrolled during active disease.

Here the CDR3 reads CASSINRGRTDTQYF. CDR3 coding DNA: TGTGCCAGCAGTATCAACAGGGGGCGCACAGATACGCAGTATTTT. J is TRBJ2-3 and V is TRBV6-5; 9 bases align to TRBD1. Trimming at V came to 5 bases and at J to 1 base, leaving 4 bases not matched to a gene. The CDR3 sequence is 15 residues long. Germline V gene sequence: CDR1 MNHEY, CDR2 SVGAGI.

The rearrangement uses TRBV14 and TRBJ2-3; D is unresolved. Trimming stripped 1 base from V and 3 bases from J, with 5 bases between. CDR1 is SGHDN, CDR2 FVKESK, per germline. This CDR3 region has 13 residues. CDR3 loop: CASSQVLTDTQYF. CDR3 in DNA: TGTGCCAGCAGCCAAGTCCTGACAGATACGCAGTATTTT.

J is TRBJ1-1 and V is TRBV19; 7 positions match TRBD1. Per the germline V gene, CDR1 is LNHDA and CDR2 is SQIVND (reference sequence). V shed 0 bases and J 3 bases; nucleotides not matched to a gene: 10. CDR3 length: 17 residues. CDR3 sequence (DNA): TGTGCCAGTAGTATAGATCTATTCACACAGGGGCACACTGAAGCTTTCTTT. Translation: CASSIDLFTQGHTEAFF.